A selection of T cell receptor beta chains follows, all from one sample in a study of T cells in localized non-small cell lung cancer. This table comes from immunoSEQ multiplex PCR, and its TCRdb copy is limited to in-frame clones, with some not included. The sample has about 3,000 clones, under 20% seen once. The sample was lung tumor tissue, taken before any cancer treatment. Receptors originate from a man between 40 and 75 years old with stage I squamous cell lung carcinoma. CDR3s include the opening cysteine and the closing phenylalanine or tryptophan. D genes are given only for firm matches. Expanded clones get a size class; other rows say once, few or many, or leave the size out.

v_call,cdr3_length,clone_size,j_call,d_call,cdr3_nt,cdr3_aa
TRBV11-3,16,few,TRBJ1-2,.,TGTGCCAGCAGCCTTGGGGCAGCCAGGGCTAACTATGGCTACACCTTC,CASSLGAARANYGYTF
TRBV11-3,14,.,TRBJ2-7,.,TGTGCCAGCAGCATGACAGGTCTCACCTACGAGCAGTACTTC,CASSMTGLTYEQYF
TRBV6-8,17,few,TRBJ1-4,.,TGTGCCAGCAGTTACCTGGAGAAGGATGCAACTAATGAAAAACTGTTTTTT,CASSYLEKDATNEKLFF
TRBV28,12,.,TRBJ1-6,.,TGTGCCAGCACACGACCTAATTCACCCCTCCACTTT,CASTRPNSPLHF
TRBV30,12,few,TRBJ1-2,.,TGTGCCTGGGGACGGGACCATCAAGCCTCAAGATTC,CAWGRDHQASRF
TRBV11-3,15,medium-sized,TRBJ1-1,.,TGTGCCAGCAGCTCCAGGGTCGGGATGAACACTGAAGCTTTCTTT,CASSSRVGMNTEAFF
TRBV30,13,.,TRBJ1-2,.,TGTGCCTGGAGTGTGTCGGGTGGCTATGGCTACACCTTC,CAWSVSGGYGYTF
TRBV28,17,.,TRBJ1-4,.,TGTGCCAGCAGGCCGCCGCCACGGAGTGTTTTTAATGAAAAACTGTTTTTT,CASRPPPRSVFNEKLFF
TRBV6-8,14,medium-sized,TRBJ1-2,.,TGTGCCAGCAGGCCGTCAATAGCCGGCTATGGCTACACCTTC,CASRPSIAGYGYTF
TRBV6-8,18,medium-sized,TRBJ1-5,.,TGTGCCAGCAGGAAGCATTACAGGGTCGAGAATGGCAATCAGCCCCAGCATTTT,CASRKHYRVENGNQPQHF
TRBV5-1,15,few,TRBJ2-5,.,TGCGCCAGCAGCTTGGGGGGCGGGGAGCCAGAGACCCAGTACTTC,CASSLGGGEPETQYF
TRBV19,13,.,TRBJ2-5,TRBD2,TGTGCCAGCTCTAGCGGGTCGGAAGAGACCCAGTACTTC,CASSSGSEETQYF
TRBV6-8,12,medium-sized,TRBJ1-2,.,TGTGCCATCAGTGGTGCAGTCTATGGCTACACCTTC,CAISGAVYGYTF
TRBV30,13,few,TRBJ1-1,.,TGTGCCTGGAGTCCGGTTAAGAACACTGAAGCTTTCTTT,CAWSPVKNTEAFF
TRBV7-2,13,few,TRBJ2-2,.,TGTGCCAGCAGCTCACCGGGCGTCGGGGAGCTGTTTTTT,CASSSPGVGELFF
TRBV11-3,17,few,TRBJ2-7,.,TGTGCCAGCAGCTTAGTAGGGTCGGGAGTCGGCTCCTACGAGCAGTACTTC,CASSLVGSGVGSYEQYF
TRBV11-3,15,medium-sized,TRBJ2-2,.,TGTGCCAGCAGCTTAGTGCAGGGGGGAACCGGGGAGCTGTTTTTT,CASSLVQGGTGELFF
TRBV25-1,13,.,TRBJ2-7,.,TGTGCCAGCAGTGGACCGGGACCCCACGAGCAGTACTTC,CASSGPGPHEQYF
TRBV4-1,18,few,TRBJ1-2,TRBD1,TGCGCCAGCAGCCAAGCACTGGAGGGGAAGGGACAGAACTATGGCTACACCTTC,CASSQALEGKGQNYGYTF
TRBV19,15,.,TRBJ1-5,TRBD1,TGTGCCAGTAGTATACAGGGGGGCGGCAATCAGCCCCAGCATTTT,CASSIQGGGNQPQHF
TRBV9,15,few,TRBJ1-3,.,TGTGCCAGCAGCGTTGCAGGGACACCTGGAAACACCATATATTTT,CASSVAGTPGNTIYF
TRBV11-3,14,.,TRBJ1-1,.,TGTGCCAGCAGCCTCGAGACCGGAAACACTGAAGCTTTCTTT,CASSLETGNTEAFF
TRBV10-3,14,few,TRBJ2-3,.,TGTGCCATCAGTGAGGGGGGAGCGACAGATACGCAGTATTTT,CAISEGGATDTQYF
TRBV11-3,14,medium-sized,TRBJ2-7,.,TGTGCCAGCAGCTTAATGAGGGGAGGCTACGAGCAGTACTTC,CASSLMRGGYEQYF
TRBV18,15,.,TRBJ1-5,TRBD1,TGTGCCAGCTCACCGGGACAGGGAAGCAATCAGCCCCAGCATTTT,CASSPGQGSNQPQHF
TRBV9,14,medium-sized,TRBJ2-5,TRBD1,TGTGCCAGTACGGAGCAGGGGGCCCGCGGGACCCAGTACTTC,CASTEQGARGTQYF
TRBV7-2,15,few,TRBJ2-1,.,TGTGCCAGCGGTCAAGGGGGGGGAGACTACAATGAGCAGTTCTTC,CASGQGGGDYNEQFF
TRBV28,13,.,TRBJ2-1,TRBD1,TGTGCCAGCAGTACACGGACAGGGCATGAGCAGTTCTTC,CASSTRTGHEQFF
TRBV6-8,13,.,TRBJ2-3,.,TGTGCCAGCACTTTTACATTGGGAGATACGCAGTATTTT,CASTFTLGDTQYF
TRBV11-3,15,few,TRBJ1-4,TRBD1,TGTGCCAGCAGCTTTACAGGGGAAAGGGGTGAAAAACTGTTTTTT,CASSFTGERGEKLFF
TRBV6-8,13,.,TRBJ1-4,TRBD1,TGTGCCAGCAGTGACAGGGAGGGCGAAAAACTGTTTTTT,CASSDREGEKLFF
TRBV9,15,.,TRBJ2-2,.,TGTGCCAGCAGCGTAGAAGGATTCAACACCGGGGAGCTGTTTTTT,CASSVEGFNTGELFF
TRBV11-3,17,few,TRBJ2-6,.,TGTGCCAGCAGCTCGGGGGCCCAGAGCTCTGGGGCCAACGTCCTGACTTTC,CASSSGAQSSGANVLTF
TRBV4-1,16,few,TRBJ2-7,TRBD2,TGCGCCAGCAGCCAAGTATTGGGGGGGAGCTCCTACGAGCAGTACTTC,CASSQVLGGSSYEQYF
TRBV6-8,16,.,TRBJ1-1,TRBD1,TGTGCCAGCAGAGTTGGGGGGTACAGGGGAGTGACTGAAGCTTTCTTT,CASRVGGYRGVTEAFF
TRBV11-3,17,few,TRBJ1-2,.,TGTGCCAGCAGCCCCGTGACTACCATTTCGAGGGACTATGGCTACACCTTC,CASSPVTTISRDYGYTF
TRBV30,13,few,TRBJ2-3,.,TGTGCCTGGGACTTTAGGCGGTCAGATACGCAGTATTTT,CAWDFRRSDTQYF
TRBV19,15,.,TRBJ1-1,.,TGTGCCAGTAGTATTTGGTCGGGAGGCCACACTGAAGCTTTCTTT,CASSIWSGGHTEAFF
TRBV11-3,14,few,TRBJ2-7,.,TGTGCCAGCAGCCGAGACAGTCGCTCCTACGAGCAGTACTTC,CASSRDSRSYEQYF
TRBV18,14,few,TRBJ1-1,TRBD1,TGTGCCAGCTCATCAGGACAGGGCGACACTGAAGCTTTCTTT,CASSSGQGDTEAFF
TRBV5-1,16,.,TRBJ2-1,TRBD1,TGCGCCAGCAGCCTACAGGGGGCCACGGAGATCGATGAGCAGTTCTTC,CASSLQGATEIDEQFF
TRBV19,16,.,TRBJ2-2,TRBD1,TGTGCCAGTAGTATAACAGGGGCCTTCTACACCGGGGAGCTGTTTTTT,CASSITGAFYTGELFF
TRBV5-1,14,.,TRBJ1-1,.,TGCGCCAGCAGCTTGGAAAGGCCGAACACTGAAGCTTTCTTT,CASSLERPNTEAFF
TRBV9,15,few,TRBJ1-2,.,TGTGCCAGCAGCACCTTGGGGGGTTCAGGCTATGGCTACACCTTC,CASSTLGGSGYGYTF
TRBV11-3,14,medium-sized,TRBJ2-7,.,TGTGCCAGCAGCTCCGGGACACCTTCCTACGAGCAGTACTTC,CASSSGTPSYEQYF
TRBV28,17,.,TRBJ2-5,TRBD2,TGTGCCAGCAGTAAACAGGGACTAGCGGGGGGTCAGGAGACCCAGTACTTC,CASSKQGLAGGQETQYF
TRBV18,18,.,TRBJ2-6,TRBD2,TGTGCCAGCTCACCCACAGCGGGGGGGCCTTCTGGGGCCAACGTCCTGACTTTC,CASSPTAGGPSGANVLTF
TRBV6-8,13,few,TRBJ1-1,.,TGTGCCAGCAGTTATGTTGGGGAGGATGAAGCTTTCTTT,CASSYVGEDEAFF
TRBV11-3,14,many,TRBJ1-2,TRBD1,TGTGCCAGCAGCTTAGATCAGGGGGAGTCCGGCTACACCTTC,CASSLDQGESGYTF
TRBV30,13,.,TRBJ1-1,.,TGTGCCTGGAGTGGGGAGTTGAACACTGAAGCTTTCTTT,CAWSGELNTEAFF
TRBV7-2,15,few,TRBJ1-2,TRBD1,TGTGCCAGCAGCTTAACTTCTGGACAGGGGAACTTCTACACCTTC,CASSLTSGQGNFYTF
TRBV30,13,few,TRBJ1-5,.,TGTGCCTGGAGTGCAGGAAATGTTCAGCCCCAGCATTTT,CAWSAGNVQPQHF
TRBV10-3,14,few,TRBJ2-7,.,TGTGCCATCAGTGAGTCGGGGAGACTTTACGAGCAGTACTTC,CAISESGRLYEQYF